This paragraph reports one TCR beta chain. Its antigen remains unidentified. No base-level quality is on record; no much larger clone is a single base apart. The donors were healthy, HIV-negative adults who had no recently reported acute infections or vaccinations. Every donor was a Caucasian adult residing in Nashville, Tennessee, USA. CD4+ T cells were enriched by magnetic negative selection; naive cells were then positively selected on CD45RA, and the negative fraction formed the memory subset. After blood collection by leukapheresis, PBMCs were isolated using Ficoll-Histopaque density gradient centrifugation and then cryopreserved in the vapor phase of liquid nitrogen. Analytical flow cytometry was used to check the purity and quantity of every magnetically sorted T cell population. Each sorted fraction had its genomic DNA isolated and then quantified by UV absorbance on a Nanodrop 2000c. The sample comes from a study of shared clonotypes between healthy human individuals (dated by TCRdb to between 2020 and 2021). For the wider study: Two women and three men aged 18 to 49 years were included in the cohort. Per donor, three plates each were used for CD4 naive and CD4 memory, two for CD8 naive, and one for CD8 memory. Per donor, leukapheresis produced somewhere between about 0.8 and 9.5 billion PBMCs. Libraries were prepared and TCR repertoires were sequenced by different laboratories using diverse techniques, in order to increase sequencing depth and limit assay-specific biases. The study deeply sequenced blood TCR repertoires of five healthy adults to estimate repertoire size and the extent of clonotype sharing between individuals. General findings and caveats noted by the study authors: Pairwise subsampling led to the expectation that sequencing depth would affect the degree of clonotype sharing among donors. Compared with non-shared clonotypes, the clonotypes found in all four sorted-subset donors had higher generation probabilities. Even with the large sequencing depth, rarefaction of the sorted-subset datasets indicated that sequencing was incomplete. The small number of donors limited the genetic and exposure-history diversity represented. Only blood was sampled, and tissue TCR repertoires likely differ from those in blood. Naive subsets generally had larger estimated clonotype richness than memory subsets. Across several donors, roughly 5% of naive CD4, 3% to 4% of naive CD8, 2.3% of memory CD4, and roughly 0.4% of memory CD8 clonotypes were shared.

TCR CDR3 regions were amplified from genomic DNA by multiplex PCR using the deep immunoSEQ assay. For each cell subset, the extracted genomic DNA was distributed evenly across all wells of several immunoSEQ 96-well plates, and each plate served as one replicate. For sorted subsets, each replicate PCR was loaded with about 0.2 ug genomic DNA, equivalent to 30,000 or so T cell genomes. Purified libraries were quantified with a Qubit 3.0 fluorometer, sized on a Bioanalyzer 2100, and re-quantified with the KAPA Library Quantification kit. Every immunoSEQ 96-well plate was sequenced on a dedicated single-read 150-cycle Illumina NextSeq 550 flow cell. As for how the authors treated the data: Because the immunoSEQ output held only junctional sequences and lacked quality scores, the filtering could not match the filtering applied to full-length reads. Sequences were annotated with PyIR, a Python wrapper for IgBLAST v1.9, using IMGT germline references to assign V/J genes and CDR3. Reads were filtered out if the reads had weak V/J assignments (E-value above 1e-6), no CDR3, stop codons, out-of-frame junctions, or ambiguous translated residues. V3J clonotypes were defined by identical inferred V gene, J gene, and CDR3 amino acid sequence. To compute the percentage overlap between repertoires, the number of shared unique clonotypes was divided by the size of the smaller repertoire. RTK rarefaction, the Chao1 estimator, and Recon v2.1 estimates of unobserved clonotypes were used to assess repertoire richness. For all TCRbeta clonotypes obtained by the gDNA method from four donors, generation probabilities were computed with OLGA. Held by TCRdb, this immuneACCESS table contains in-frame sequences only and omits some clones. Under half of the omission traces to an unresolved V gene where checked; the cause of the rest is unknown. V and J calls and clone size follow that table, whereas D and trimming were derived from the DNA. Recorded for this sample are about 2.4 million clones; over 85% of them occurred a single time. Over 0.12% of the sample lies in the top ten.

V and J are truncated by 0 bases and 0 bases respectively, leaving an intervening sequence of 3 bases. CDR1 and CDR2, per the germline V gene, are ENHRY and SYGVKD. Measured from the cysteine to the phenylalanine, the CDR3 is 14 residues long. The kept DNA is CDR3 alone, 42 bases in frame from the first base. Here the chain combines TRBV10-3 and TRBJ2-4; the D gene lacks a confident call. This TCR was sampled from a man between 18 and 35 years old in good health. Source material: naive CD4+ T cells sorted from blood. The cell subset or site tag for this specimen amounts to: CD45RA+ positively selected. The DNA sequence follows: TGTGCCATCAGTGAGTCGGTAGCCAAAAACATTCAGTACTTC. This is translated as CAISESVAKNIQYF.